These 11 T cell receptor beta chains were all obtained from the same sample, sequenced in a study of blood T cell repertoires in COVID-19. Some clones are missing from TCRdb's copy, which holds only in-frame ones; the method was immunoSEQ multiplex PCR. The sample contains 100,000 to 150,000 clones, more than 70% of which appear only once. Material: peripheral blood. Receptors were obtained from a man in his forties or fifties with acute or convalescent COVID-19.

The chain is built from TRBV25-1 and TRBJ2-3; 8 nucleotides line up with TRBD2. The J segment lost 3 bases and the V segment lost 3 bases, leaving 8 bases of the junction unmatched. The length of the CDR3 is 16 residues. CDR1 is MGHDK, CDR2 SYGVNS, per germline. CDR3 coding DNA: TGTGCCAGCAGTGACCTAGCGGGCCGGGGTACAGATACGCAGTATTTT. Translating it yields CASSDLAGRGTDTQYF.

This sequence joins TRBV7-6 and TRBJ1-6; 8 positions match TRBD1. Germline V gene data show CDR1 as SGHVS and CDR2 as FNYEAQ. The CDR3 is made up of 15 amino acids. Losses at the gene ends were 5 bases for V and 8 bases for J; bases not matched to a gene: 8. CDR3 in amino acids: CASSATGTGYSPLHF. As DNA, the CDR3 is TGTGCCAGCAGCGCTACCGGGACAGGCTATTCACCCCTCCACTTT.

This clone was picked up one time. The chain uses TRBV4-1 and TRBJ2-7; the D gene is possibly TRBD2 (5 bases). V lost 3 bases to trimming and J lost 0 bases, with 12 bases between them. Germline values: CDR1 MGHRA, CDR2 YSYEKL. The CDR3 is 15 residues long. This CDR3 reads CASSHKKDSSYEQYF. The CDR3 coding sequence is TGCGCCAGCAGCCACAAGAAGGACTCCTCCTACGAGCAGTACTTC.

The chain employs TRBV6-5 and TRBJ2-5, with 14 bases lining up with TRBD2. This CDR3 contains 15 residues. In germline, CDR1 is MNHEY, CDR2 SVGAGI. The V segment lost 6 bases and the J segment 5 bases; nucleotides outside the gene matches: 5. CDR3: CASRATSGGAETQYF. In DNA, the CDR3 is TGTGCCAGCAGGGCGACTAGCGGGGGGGCGGAGACCCAGTACTTC.

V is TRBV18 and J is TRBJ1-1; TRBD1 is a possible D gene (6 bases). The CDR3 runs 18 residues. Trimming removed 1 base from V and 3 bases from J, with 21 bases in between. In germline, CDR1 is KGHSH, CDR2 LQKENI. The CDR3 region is CASSPRRGQGTQYTEAFF. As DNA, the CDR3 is TGTGCCAGCTCACCACGTCGGGGTCAAGGGACACAATACACTGAAGCTTTCTTT.

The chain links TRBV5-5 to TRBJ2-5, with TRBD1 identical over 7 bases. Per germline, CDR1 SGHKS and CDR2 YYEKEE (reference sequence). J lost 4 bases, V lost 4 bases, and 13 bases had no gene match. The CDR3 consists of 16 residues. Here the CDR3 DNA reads TGTGCCAGCAGCCGATTGTGGGGACAGCCCGGAGAGACCCAGTACTTC. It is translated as CASSRLWGQPGETQYF.

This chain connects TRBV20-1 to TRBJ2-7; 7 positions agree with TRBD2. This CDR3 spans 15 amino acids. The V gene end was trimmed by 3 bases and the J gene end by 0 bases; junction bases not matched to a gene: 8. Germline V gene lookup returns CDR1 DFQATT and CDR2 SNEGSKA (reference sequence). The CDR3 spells CSASDPGLFSYEQYF. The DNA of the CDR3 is TGCAGTGCTAGTGATCCGGGACTATTCTCCTACGAGCAGTACTTC.

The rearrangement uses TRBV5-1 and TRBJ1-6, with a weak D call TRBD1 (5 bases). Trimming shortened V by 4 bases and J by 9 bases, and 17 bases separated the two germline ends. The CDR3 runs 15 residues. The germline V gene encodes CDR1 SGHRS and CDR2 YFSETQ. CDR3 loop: CASSVKQDQSSPLHF. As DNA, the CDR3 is TGCGCCAGCAGCGTGAAACAGGACCAAAGTTCACCCCTCCACTTT.

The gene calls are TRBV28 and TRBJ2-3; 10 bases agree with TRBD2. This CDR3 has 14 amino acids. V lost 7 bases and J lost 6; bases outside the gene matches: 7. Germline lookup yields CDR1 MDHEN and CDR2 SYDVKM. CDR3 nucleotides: TGTGCCAGCACGCGGACTAGCGGTGGGGATACGCAGTATTTT. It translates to CASTRTSGGDTQYF.

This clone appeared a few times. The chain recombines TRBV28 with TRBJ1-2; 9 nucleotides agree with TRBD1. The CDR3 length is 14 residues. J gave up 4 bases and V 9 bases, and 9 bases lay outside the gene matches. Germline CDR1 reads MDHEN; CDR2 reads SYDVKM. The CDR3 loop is CASGEYRGLYGYTF. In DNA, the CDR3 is TGTGCCAGTGGGGAGTACAGGGGGCTCTATGGCTACACCTTC.

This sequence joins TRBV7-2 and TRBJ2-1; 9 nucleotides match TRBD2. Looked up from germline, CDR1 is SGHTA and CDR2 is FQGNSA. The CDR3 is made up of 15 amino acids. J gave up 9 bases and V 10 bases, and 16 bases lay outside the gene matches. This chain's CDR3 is CATERMGGRGSEQFF. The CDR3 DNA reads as TGTGCCACCGAGAGAATGGGCGGGAGGGGCAGTGAGCAGTTCTTC.